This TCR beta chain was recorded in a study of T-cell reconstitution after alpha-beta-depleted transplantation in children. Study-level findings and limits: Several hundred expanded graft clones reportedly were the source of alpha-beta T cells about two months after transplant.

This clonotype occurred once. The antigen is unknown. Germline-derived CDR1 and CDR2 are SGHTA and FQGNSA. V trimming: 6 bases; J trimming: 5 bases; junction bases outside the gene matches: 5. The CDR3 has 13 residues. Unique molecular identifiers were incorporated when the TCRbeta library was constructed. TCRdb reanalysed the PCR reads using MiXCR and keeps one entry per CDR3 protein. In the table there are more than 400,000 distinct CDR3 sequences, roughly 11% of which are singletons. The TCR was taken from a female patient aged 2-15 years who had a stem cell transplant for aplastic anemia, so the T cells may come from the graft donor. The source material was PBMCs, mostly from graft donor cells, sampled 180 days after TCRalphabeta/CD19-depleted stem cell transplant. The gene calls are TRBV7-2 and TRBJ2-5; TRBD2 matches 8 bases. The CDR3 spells CASRKRGRETQYF. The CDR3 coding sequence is TGTGCCAGCAGGAAGCGGGGGCGGGAGACCCAGTACTTC. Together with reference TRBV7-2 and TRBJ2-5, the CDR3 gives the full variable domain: GAGVSQSPSNKVTEKGKDVELRCDPISGHTALYWYRQSLGQGLEFLIYFQGNSAPDKSGLPSDRFSAERTGGSVSTLTIQRTQQEDSAVYLCASRKRGRETQYFGPGTRLLVL.